Following are 30 T cell receptor beta chains from one sample sequenced in a study of blood T cells in healthy people across ages. Through a sample-barcoded 5' primer and a J-beta primer mix, a second PCR was run for roughly 6 to 12 cycles. Each CDR3 protein is one row after TCRdb ran MiXCR on the 5' RACE reads. The sample has about 970,000 distinct CDR3 sequences; approximately 50% are singletons. The sequenced sample was blood. All receptors come from a woman aged 55-69 years in good health.

The gene calls are TRBV3-1 and TRBJ2-4, with D possibly matching TRBD1 (6 bases). The tail of the sequence fits TRBJ2-7 better, so the J call may be wrong. The CDR3 has 14 amino acids. The germline V gene has CDR1 LGHDT and CDR2 YNNKEL (reference sequence). CDR3 DNA: TGTGCCAGCAGTCTTTCGACAGGCCCCCACGAGCAGTACTTC. Translation: CASSLSTGPHEQYF.

The V and J genes are TRBV30 and TRBJ2-1, with D unclear. Germline CDR1 GTSNPN, CDR2 SVGIG (reference sequence). This CDR3 region has 11 residues. CDR3 in amino acids: CALPYYNEQFF. The DNA for the CDR3 is TGTGCGCTGCCGTACTACAATGAGCAGTTCTTC.

The chain links TRBV27 to TRBJ2-7, with 9 nucleotides matching TRBD2. The J segment lost 3 bases and the V segment lost 7 bases, leaving 7 bases of the junction unmatched. The length of the CDR3 is 14 residues. Germline CDR1 MNHEY, CDR2 SMNVEV (reference sequence). For the CDR3, the DNA is TGTGCCAGCACCTCTAGCGGGAATAGCTACGAGCAGTACTTC. Its protein is CASTSSGNSYEQYF.

The CDR3 reads CASSLKPRVEQPQHF. In nucleotides, the CDR3 is TGTGCCAGCTCCCTCAAACCGAGGGTGGAACAGCCCCAGCATTTT. This chain uses TRBV18 with TRBJ1-5; no clear D. The CDR3 is 15 residues long. Trimming removed 6 bases from V and 7 bases from J, with 19 bases in between. Germline V gene data show CDR1 as KGHSH and CDR2 as LQKENI.

A few counts support this clonotype. The CDR3 DNA is TGTGCCACCAGCAGAGACGGGGGACTTCTCGGGACCCAGTACTTC. As protein: CATSRDGGLLGTQYF. This chain uses TRBV15 with TRBJ2-7; maybe TRBD2 (6 bases). The DNA end lines up better with TRBJ2-5; the J call may be wrong. Germline V gives CDR1 LNHNV, CDR2 YYDKDF (reference sequence). There are 15 residues in the CDR3.

This clonotype came up a few times. V is TRBV28 and J is TRBJ2-1, with a tentative D call TRBD2 (6 bases). Between the trimmed V and J ends, which lost 4 bases and 7 bases, there was a span of 20 bases. The CDR3 is 16 amino acids. Germline CDR1 is MDHEN and CDR2 is SYDVKM. CDR3 sequence reads: CASSSWDSQRWNEQFF. CDR3 bases: TGTGCCAGCAGTTCGTGGGACTCCCAAAGGTGGAATGAGCAGTTCTTC.

The chain links TRBV21-1 to TRBJ2-4. TRBV21-1 corresponds to a pseudogene. The CDR3 extends over 14 amino acids. CDR3 nucleotides: TGTGCCAGCTTCGACAGGGTAGCCAAAAACATTCAGTACTTC. This gives the protein CASFDRVAKNIQYF.

The J gene is TRBJ2-1, the V gene TRBV20-1; 12 bases align to TRBD2. Germline CDR1 and CDR2: DFQATT and SNEGSKA (reference sequence). CDR3 length equals 14 residues. V shed 6 bases and J 8 bases; nucleotides not matched to a gene: 8. The CDR3 reads CSAPGTSGLDEQFF. In DNA form, the CDR3 reads TGCAGTGCCCCCGGGACTAGCGGGTTGGATGAGCAGTTCTTC.

CDR3 region: CASSYLTGNNYEQYF. The CDR3, as DNA: TGTGCCAGCAGTTACTTAACGGGGAATAACTACGAGCAGTACTTC. This sequence joins TRBV6-5 and TRBJ2-7, with D possibly TRBD2 on 5 matching bases. This CDR3 spans 15 amino acids. Trimming shortened V by 1 base and J by 3 bases, and 13 bases separated the two germline ends. The germline V gene encodes CDR1 MNHEY and CDR2 SVGAGI.

This clonotype appeared a few times. This chain links TRBV10-3 with TRBJ2-7, with unresolved D. From germline, CDR1 is ENHRY and CDR2 SYGVKD. CDR3 length: 12 amino acids. The ends were cut back, 2 bases at V and 6 bases at J, with 8 bases in the middle. Here the CDR3 reads CAISENFLEQYF. CDR3 DNA sequence: TGTGCCATCAGTGAGAATTTCCTCGAGCAGTACTTC.

CDR3 nucleotide sequence: TGCAGCGTTGAAGGCCCGATGGAGACCCAGTACTTC. This sequence encodes CSVEGPMETQYF. The rearrangement joins TRBV29-1 to TRBJ2-5, with D unclear. V lost 1 base to trimming and J lost 5 bases, with 8 bases between them. CDR1 is SQVTM, CDR2 ANQGSEA, per germline. This CDR3 has 12 residues.

This chain connects TRBV6-2 or TRBV6-3 to TRBJ1-2; no reliable D call. Germline-derived CDR1 and CDR2 are MNHEY and SVGEGT. The CDR3 has 14 amino acids. V lost 5 bases, J lost 4 bases, and 14 bases lay in between. The CDR3 loop reads CASSPPVQTYGYTF. The DNA of the CDR3 is TGTGCCAGCAGTCCTCCTGTGCAGACCTATGGCTACACCTTC.

In this sample, this clonotype turned up a few times. V gene TRBV7-2 combines with J gene TRBJ2-5, with D possibly being TRBD1 or TRBD2 (5 bases each). This CDR3 is built from 14 residues. Trimming left V 5 bases short and J 4 bases short, with 14 bases between. CDR1 is SGHTA, CDR2 FQGNSA, per germline. The CDR3 nucleotides read TGTGCCAGCAGCCCCCGACAGCGGCGAGAGACCCAGTACTTC. Translating it yields CASSPRQRRETQYF.

V is TRBV28 and J is TRBJ2-7; D unresolved. CDR1 MDHEN and CDR2 SYDVKM come from the germline V gene. This CDR3 has 15 amino acids. Trimming pared 1 base from V and 0 bases from J, leaving 10 bases between. The DNA for the CDR3 is TGTGCCAGCAGTTTATATGATGTCCGCTCCTACGAGCAGTACTTC. This translates into CASSLYDVRSYEQYF.

This clonotype has only a few counts. The chain uses TRBV6-2 or TRBV6-3 and TRBJ2-1; D gene uncertain. The germline CDR1 and CDR2 sequences are MNHEY and SVGEGT. Trimming left V 6 bases short and J 5 bases short, with 8 bases between. The CDR3 length is 12 residues. The CDR3 region is CASSSGNNEQFF. The CDR3 coding sequence is TGTGCCAGCAGCTCCGGTAACAATGAGCAGTTCTTC.

The chain is built from TRBV20-1 and TRBJ2-5, with D perhaps TRBD1 or TRBD2 (5 bases each). CDR3 length: 13 residues. Germline V gives CDR1 DFQATT, CDR2 SNEGSKA (reference sequence). V dropped 7 bases and J dropped 2 bases, with 14 bases sitting between them. The CDR3 is CSVPGRTQETQYF. DNA for the CDR3: TGCAGTGTCCCAGGGAGAACACAAGAGACCCAGTACTTC.

J is TRBJ2-3 and V is TRBV9; D possibly uses TRBD1 or TRBD2 (6 bases each). The CDR3 runs 16 residues. V shed 4 bases and J shed 6 bases, with 21 bases lying between them. Germline V gives CDR1 SGDLS, CDR2 YYNGEE. CDR3 DNA sequence: TGTGCCAGCAGCCCTTGGGGGGCGTTCCGGAAGGATACGCAGTATTTT. Translation: CASSPWGAFRKDTQYF.

The rearrangement links TRBV4-1 to TRBJ1-2; the D is unclear. Germline V lookup: CDR1 MGHRA, CDR2 YSYEKL. CDR3 size: 15 residues. The V gene lost 8 bases and the J gene lost 3 bases, with 19 bases spanning the gap. CDR3 bases: TGCGCCAGCGGCCCCCTGATCCTAGGCGACTATGGCTACACCTTC. It is translated as CASGPLILGDYGYTF.

The V call is TRBV20-1, the J call TRBJ2-5, with 9 bases lining up with TRBD2. The end of the DNA fits TRBJ2-7 better, so the J call may be wrong. CDR3 length: 15 amino acids. The germline CDR1 and CDR2 sequences are DFQATT and SNEGSKA (reference sequence). CDR3 loop: CSARDLAGYGTEQYF. The CDR3 nucleotides read TGCAGTGCTAGAGATCTAGCGGGATATGGCACCGAGCAGTACTTC.

V gene TRBV15 combines with J gene TRBJ2-4, with 7 bases aligning to TRBD2. The assigned J gene may be wrong: the sequence end matches TRBJ2-7 better. CDR1 and CDR2 from the germline V gene are LNHNV and YYDKDF (reference sequence). CDR3 size: 14 residues. CDR3 amino acids: CATSRSGGIYEQYF. The CDR3 bases are TGTGCCACCAGCCGGTCCGGGGGGATATACGAGCAGTACTTC.

The chain has TRBV10-3 and TRBJ2-7, with D hard to call. The CDR3 contains 11 residues. CDR1 is ENHRY and CDR2 is SYGVKD in the germline V gene. V lost 8 bases to trimming and J lost 6 bases, with 11 bases between them. Here the CDR3 reads CAISFFSEQYF. The CDR3, as DNA: TGTGCCATCTCCTTTTTCTCCGAGCAGTACTTC.

The rearrangement uses TRBV20-1 and TRBJ2-7; 13 bases line up with TRBD2. This CDR3 contains 16 residues. J lost 3 bases, V lost 2 bases, and 7 bases had no gene match. Germline V CDR1 and CDR2: DFQATT, SNEGSKA (reference sequence). The CDR3 reads CSARPWGLAGSYEQYF. As DNA, the CDR3 is TGCAGTGCTAGACCATGGGGACTAGCGGGAAGCTACGAGCAGTACTTC.

The genes are TRBV7-2 and TRBJ2-3; D unclear. Trimming shortened V by 2 bases and J by 2 bases, and 8 bases separated the two germline ends. CDR1 is SGHTA, CDR2 FQGNSA, per germline. The CDR3 is made up of 14 amino acids. This CDR3 is CASSLKPSTDTQYF. In nucleotides, the CDR3 is TGTGCCAGCAGCTTAAAGCCTTCCACAGATACGCAGTATTTT.

V usage is TRBV7-9 and J usage is TRBJ2-5; D may be TRBD2 (5 bases). V lost 3 bases and J 3 bases, leaving 8 bases between the germline ends. Germline lookup yields CDR1 SEHNR and CDR2 FQNEAQ (reference sequence). The length of the CDR3 is 13 residues. The CDR3 here is CASSFRGEETQYF. The CDR3, as DNA: TGTGCCAGCAGCTTCCGGGGAGAAGAGACCCAGTACTTC.

The rearrangement uses TRBV25-1 and TRBJ1-5; D is uncertain. Germline CDR1 reads MGHDK; CDR2 reads SYGVNS. The length of the CDR3 is 14 residues. The V end was cut by 2 bases, the J end by 4 bases, with 9 bases between. The CDR3 loop reads CASSEVGDNQPQHF. Written as DNA, the CDR3 is TGTGCCAGCAGTGAAGTTGGGGATAATCAGCCCCAGCATTTT.

The chain uses TRBV6-5 and TRBJ2-7; tentatively, D is TRBD1 or TRBD2 (5 bases each). The germline V and J ends were trimmed by 6 bases and 7 bases, with 25 bases remaining between them. CDR1 and CDR2 from the germline V gene are MNHEY and SVGAGI. The CDR3 is 16 amino acids. Here the CDR3 reads CASSPARDRVYNEQYF. CDR3 nucleotides: TGTGCCAGCAGCCCTGCCCGGGACCGAGTCTACAATGAGCAGTACTTC.

In its sample, this clonotype was seen a few times. The chain recombines TRBV20-1 with TRBJ1-4; D uncertain. V lost 2 bases and J 5 bases, leaving 12 bases between the germline ends. CDR1 is DFQATT, CDR2 SNEGSKA, per germline (reference sequence). The CDR3 covers 14 residues. The CDR3 reads CSARRATRNEKLFF. In DNA form, the CDR3 reads TGCAGTGCTAGAAGGGCAACTAGGAATGAAAAACTGTTTTTT.

V usage is TRBV2 and J usage is TRBJ2-7; 9 positions agree with TRBD2. The CDR3 loop spans 13 amino acids. V lost 7 bases, J lost 3 bases, and 4 bases stayed unmatched. Germline V gives CDR1 SNHLY, CDR2 FYNNEI. CDR3 in DNA: TGTGCCAGCACTGGCGGGAGGGACTACGAGCAGTACTTC. Translation gives CASTGGRDYEQYF.

This clonotype was seen a few times. V usage is TRBV20-1 and J usage is TRBJ2-7; D possibly corresponds to TRBD2 (7 bases). The CDR3 length is 15 residues. V gave up 2 bases and J gave up 2 bases, with 16 bases separating them. CDR1 is DFQATT and CDR2 is SNEGSKA in the germline V gene (reference sequence). DNA for the CDR3: TGCAGTGCTAGACCAGGGGAAGGGAGGGCCTACGAGCAGTACTTC. Its translation is CSARPGEGRAYEQYF.

This clonotype showed up just a few times. This chain connects TRBV7-9 to TRBJ1-2, with TRBD1 matching over 7 bases. V lost 6 bases to trimming and J lost 8 bases; unmatched junction nucleotides: 15. Looked up from germline, CDR1 is SEHNR and CDR2 is FQNEAQ (reference sequence). CDR3 length: 15 residues. CDR3 coding DNA: TGTGCCAGCAGGAGATCGGGACAGACCACTGGAGGCTACACCTTC. As protein: CASRRSGQTTGGYTF.